This T cell receptor (beta chain) appears in the sequencing data of a study of identical twins. This clonotype was observed many times. This CDR3 contains 14 residues. CDR1 and CDR2 (germline): SGHVS, FQNEAQ. The trim removed 4 bases at V and 5 bases at J, leaving 5 bases unmatched. MiXCR, applied by TCRdb to the 5' RACE reads, yields one record per CDR3 protein. The sample lists roughly 200,000 distinct CDR3 sequences, 6.5% to 8.5% occurring once. The sample was also linked to a second study, of yellow fever vaccine responses in identical twins.

This receptor was taken from a woman younger than 30 in good health. The sample consisted of memory (CD45RO+) T cells sorted from blood. The rearrangement links TRBV7-8 to TRBJ1-5; TRBD1 matches at 7 bases. The CDR3 loop reads CASSSQGGYQPQHF. In DNA form, the CDR3 reads TGTGCCAGCAGCTCTCAGGGGGGATATCAGCCCCAGCATTTT. The complete variable domain, with remaining parts taken from reference TRBV7-8 and TRBJ1-5, reads GAGVSQSPRYKVAKRGQDVALRCDPISGHVSLFWYQQALGQGPEFLTYFQNEAQLDKSGLPSDRFFAERPEGSVSTLKIQRTQQEDSAVYLCASSSQGGYQPQHFGDGTRLSIL.